This TCR beta chain was profiled in a study of T-cell memory formation after mild COVID-19. TCRdb passed the 5' RACE reads through MiXCR, listing each CDR3 protein once. The table includes around 430,000 distinct CDR3 sequences, about 16% detected once. This CDR3 is 14 amino acids long. Per germline, CDR1 KGHSH and CDR2 LQKENI. V gave up 0 bases and J gave up 2 bases, with 7 bases separating them. Whole-study results and caveats: The pre-infection memory compartment contained some responding clones, suggesting cross-reactive memory joined.

About this clonotype itself: Its cognate antigen is unknown.

The gene calls are TRBV18 and TRBJ2-5; D unclear. The sequencing sample was made of PBMCs or a T cell subset sorted from them (not recorded which). This TCR derives from a man between 18 and 35 years old who had mild COVID-19 (a few samples of this study predate the infection). Cell type and time point are not known. CDR3 region: CASSPPHGQETQYF. The CDR3 DNA reads TGTGCCAGCTCACCACCCCATGGGCAAGAGACCCAGTACTTC.